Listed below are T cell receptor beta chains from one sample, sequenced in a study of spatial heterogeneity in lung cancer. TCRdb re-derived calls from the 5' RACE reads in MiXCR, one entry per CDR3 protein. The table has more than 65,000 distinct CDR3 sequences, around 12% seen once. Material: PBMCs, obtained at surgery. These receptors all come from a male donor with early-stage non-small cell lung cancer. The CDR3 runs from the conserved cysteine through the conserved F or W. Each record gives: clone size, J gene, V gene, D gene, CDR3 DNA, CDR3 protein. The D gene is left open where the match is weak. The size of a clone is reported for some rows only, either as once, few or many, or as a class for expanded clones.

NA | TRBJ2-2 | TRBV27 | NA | TGTGCCAGCAGAGCGGGACAGCCGCTAACGGCGGCCGGGGAGCTGTTTTTT | CASRAGQPLTAAGELFF
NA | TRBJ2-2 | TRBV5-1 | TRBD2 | TGCGCCAGCAGCCCCCAAGCGGGAGCAGTGGACGGGGAGCTGTTTTTT | CASSPQAGAVDGELFF
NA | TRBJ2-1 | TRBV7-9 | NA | TGTGCCAGCAGCTGGAGGGGCGGGGAGTACAATGAGCAGTTCTTC | CASSWRGGEYNEQFF
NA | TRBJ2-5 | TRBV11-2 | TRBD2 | TGTGCCAGCAGCGAAACTAGCGGGGGGGCCTGGGAGACCCAGTACTTC | CASSETSGGAWETQYF
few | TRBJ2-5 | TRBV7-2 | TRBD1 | TGTGCCAGCAGTGAGACAGGGTTTCTTGAGACCCAGTACTTC | CASSETGFLETQYF
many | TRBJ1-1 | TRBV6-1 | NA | TGTGCCAGTCGGGGGAACACTGAAGCTTTCTTT | CASRGNTEAFF
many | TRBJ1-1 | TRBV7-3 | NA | TGTGCCAGCAGCTTATTGGGGGGTGGTACTGAAGCTTTCTTT | CASSLLGGGTEAFF
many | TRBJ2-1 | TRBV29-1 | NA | TGCAGCTCCAGACTAGTAAATGAGCAGTTCTTC | CSSRLVNEQFF
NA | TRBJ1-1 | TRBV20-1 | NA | TGCAGTGCTAGAGAAGGCGGGAACATGAACACTGAAGCTTTCTTT | CSAREGGNMNTEAFF
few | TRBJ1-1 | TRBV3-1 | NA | TGTGCCAGCAGCCAAGTAGGCGTGAACACTGAAGCTTTCTTT | CASSQVGVNTEAFF
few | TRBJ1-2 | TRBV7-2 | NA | TGTGCCAGCAGTTTGAGCGGAATCAACTATGGCTACACCTTC | CASSLSGINYGYTF
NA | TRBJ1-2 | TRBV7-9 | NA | TGTGCCAGCAGCTTTCGCGGGACGAGTGGCTACACCTTC | CASSFRGTSGYTF
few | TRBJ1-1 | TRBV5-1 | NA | TGCGCCAGCAGCTTGATAGGCACTGAAGCTTTCTTT | CASSLIGTEAFF
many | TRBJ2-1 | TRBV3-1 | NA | TGTGCCAGCAGCCTCCGGGAGTTTGAGCAGTTCTTC | CASSLREFEQFF
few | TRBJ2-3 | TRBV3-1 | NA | TGTGCCAGCAGCCCCTTGACGACGAGAGATACGCAGTATTTT | CASSPLTTRDTQYF
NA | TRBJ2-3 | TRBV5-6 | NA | TGTGCCAGCAGCTCCGGGCCCAACTCGGCAGATACGCAGTATTTT | CASSSGPNSADTQYF
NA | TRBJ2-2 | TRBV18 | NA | TGTGCCAGCTCACCACCAGAGAACACCGGGGAGCTGTTTTTT | CASSPPENTGELFF
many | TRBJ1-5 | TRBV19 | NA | TGTGCCAGTAGTATCAGTCGGGGTAATCAGCCCCAGCATTTT | CASSISRGNQPQHF
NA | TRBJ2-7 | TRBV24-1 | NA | TGTGCCACTTCGGGGACAGCGGGTGAGCAGTACTTC | CATSGTAGEQYF
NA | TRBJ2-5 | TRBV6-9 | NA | TGTGCCAGCATTTACCGGCGGACCCAGTACTTC | CASIYRRTQYF
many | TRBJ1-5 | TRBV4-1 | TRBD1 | TGCGCCAGCAGCCAATTGACAGGGGATAGGCAGCCCCAGCATTTT | CASSQLTGDRQPQHF
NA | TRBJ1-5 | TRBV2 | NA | TGTGCCAGCACCGGAGGGGGTAGCAATCAGCCCCAGCATTTT | CASTGGGSNQPQHF
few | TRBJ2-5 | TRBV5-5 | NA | TGTGCCAGCAGCTTGGTAACGGGGGCCGGAGAGACCCAGTACTTC | CASSLVTGAGETQYF
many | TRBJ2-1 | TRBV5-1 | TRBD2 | TGCGCCAGCAGCCAGGGACTAGCGGGGCCGGGGGATGAGCAGTTCTTC | CASSQGLAGPGDEQFF
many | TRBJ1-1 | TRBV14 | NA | TGTGCCAGCAGCCAATGGGGAGCACAGAAGACTGAAGCTTTCTTT | CASSQWGAQKTEAFF
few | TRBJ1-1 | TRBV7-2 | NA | TGTGCCAGCAGCTACCCGTCTACCGGGACAAGGAACACTGAAGCTTTCTTT | CASSYPSTGTRNTEAFF
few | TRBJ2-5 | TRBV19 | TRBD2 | TGTGCCAGTAGAGGGCGGGGGGGCTCCGAGACCCAGTACTTC | CASRGRGGSETQYF
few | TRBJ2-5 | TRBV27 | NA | TGTGCCAGCAGTTTCGGGGGTGGAGAGACCCAGTACTTC | CASSFGGGETQYF
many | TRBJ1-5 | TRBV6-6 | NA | TGTGCCAGCGGAGTACCGGGCAATCAGCCCCAGCATTTT | CASGVPGNQPQHF
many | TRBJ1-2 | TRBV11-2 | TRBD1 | TGTGCCAGCAGCTTAGAGTCCGGACAGGGGTTCTATGGCTACACCTTC | CASSLESGQGFYGYTF
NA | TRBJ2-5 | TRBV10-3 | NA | TGTGCCATCAGTTCCCCCGGGAGAAGGGAGCAAGAGACCCAGTACTTC | CAISSPGRREQETQYF
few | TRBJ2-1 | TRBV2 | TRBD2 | TGTGCCAGCAGTGGACTAGCGGACAATGAGCAGTTCTTC | CASSGLADNEQFF